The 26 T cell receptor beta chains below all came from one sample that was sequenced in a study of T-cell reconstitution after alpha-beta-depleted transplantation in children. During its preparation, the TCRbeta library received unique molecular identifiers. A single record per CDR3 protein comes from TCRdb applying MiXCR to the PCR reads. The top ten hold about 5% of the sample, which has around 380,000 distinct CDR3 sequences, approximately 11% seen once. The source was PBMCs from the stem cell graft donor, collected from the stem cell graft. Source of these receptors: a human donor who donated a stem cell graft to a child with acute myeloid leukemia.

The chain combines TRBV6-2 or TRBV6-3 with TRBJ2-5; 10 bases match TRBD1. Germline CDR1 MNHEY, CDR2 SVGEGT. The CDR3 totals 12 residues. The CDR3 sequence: CVTGDRGETQYF. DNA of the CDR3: TGTGTCACCGGGGACAGGGGAGAGACCCAGTACTTC.

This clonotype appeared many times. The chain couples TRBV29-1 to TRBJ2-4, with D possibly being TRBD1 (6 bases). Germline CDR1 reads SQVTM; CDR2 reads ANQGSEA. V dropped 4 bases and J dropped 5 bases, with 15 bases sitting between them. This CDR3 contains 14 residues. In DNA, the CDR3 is TGCAGCGTTGTTGAGGTGACAGGAGAAAACATTCAGTACTTC. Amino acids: CSVVEVTGENIQYF.

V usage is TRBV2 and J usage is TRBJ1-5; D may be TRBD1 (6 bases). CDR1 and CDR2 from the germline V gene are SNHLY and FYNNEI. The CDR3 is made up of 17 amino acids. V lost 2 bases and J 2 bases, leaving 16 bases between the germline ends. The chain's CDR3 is CASSERGGSIGNQPQHF. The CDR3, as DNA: TGTGCCAGCAGTGAAAGAGGGGGATCAATTGGCAATCAGCCCCAGCATTTT.

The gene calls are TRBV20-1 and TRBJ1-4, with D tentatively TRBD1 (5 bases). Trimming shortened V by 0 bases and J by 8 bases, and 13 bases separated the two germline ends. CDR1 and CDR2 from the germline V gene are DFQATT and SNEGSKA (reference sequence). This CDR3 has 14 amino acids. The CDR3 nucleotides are TGCAGTGCTAGAGATGGGGGGGTTAGCGAAAAACTGTTTTTT. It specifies CSARDGGVSEKLFF.

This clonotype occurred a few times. DNA of the CDR3: TGTGCCATCAGACAGGTGATGGATGAAAAACTGTTTTTT. Residues: CAIRQVMDEKLFF. This chain links TRBV10-3 with TRBJ1-4; maybe TRBD1 (5 bases). From germline, CDR1 is ENHRY and CDR2 SYGVKD. Trimming cost V 6 bases and J 6 bases, with 11 bases left between them. This CDR3 has 13 amino acids.

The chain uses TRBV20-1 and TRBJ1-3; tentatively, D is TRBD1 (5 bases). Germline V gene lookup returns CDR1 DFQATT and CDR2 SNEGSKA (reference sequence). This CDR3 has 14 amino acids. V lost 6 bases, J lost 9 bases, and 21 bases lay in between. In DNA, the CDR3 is TGCAGTGCCCTAACGGGCGGGGCAAAGGGCACCATATATTTT. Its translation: CSALTGGAKGTIYF.

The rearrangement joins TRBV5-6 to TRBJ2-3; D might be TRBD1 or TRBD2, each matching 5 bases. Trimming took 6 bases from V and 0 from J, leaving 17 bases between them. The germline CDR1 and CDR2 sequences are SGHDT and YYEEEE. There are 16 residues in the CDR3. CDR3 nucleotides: TGTGCCAGCACCCAGTTTAGAGGGGCCAGCACAGATACGCAGTATTTT. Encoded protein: CASTQFRGASTDTQYF.

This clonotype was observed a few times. The CDR3 protein is CASSFLRASGANVLTF. The DNA for the CDR3 is TGTGCCAGCAGTTTTCTCAGGGCTTCCGGGGCCAACGTCCTGACTTTC. The genes are TRBV12-3 or TRBV12-4 and TRBJ2-6, with D possibly being TRBD1 (5 bases). Deletions cut 3 bases from V and 4 bases from J, with 13 bases between. This CDR3 has 16 amino acids.

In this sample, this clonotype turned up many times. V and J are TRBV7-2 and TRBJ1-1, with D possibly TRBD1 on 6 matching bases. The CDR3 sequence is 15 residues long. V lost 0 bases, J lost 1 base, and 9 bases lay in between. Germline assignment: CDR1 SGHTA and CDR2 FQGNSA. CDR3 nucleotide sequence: TGTGCCAGCAGCTTAGCCTCGGGACAGAACACTGAAGCTTTCTTT. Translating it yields CASSLASGQNTEAFF.

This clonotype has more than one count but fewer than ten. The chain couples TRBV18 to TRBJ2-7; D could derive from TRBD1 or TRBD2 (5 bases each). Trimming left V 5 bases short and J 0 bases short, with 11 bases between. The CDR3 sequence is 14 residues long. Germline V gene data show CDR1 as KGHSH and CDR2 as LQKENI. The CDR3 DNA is TGTGCCAGCTCAACCGGGGCCTACTCCTACGAGCAGTACTTC. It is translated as CASSTGAYSYEQYF.

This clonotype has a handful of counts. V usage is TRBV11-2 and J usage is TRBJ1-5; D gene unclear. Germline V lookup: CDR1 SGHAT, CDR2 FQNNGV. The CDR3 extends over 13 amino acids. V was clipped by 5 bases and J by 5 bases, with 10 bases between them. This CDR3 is CASSPQFDQPQHF. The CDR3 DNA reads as TGTGCCAGCAGCCCCCAGTTCGATCAGCCCCAGCATTTT.

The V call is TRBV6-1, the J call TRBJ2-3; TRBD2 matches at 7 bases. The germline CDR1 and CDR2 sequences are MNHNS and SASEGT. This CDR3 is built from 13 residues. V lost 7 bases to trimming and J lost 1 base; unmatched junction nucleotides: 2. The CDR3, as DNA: TGTGCCAGCATCACTAGCGGCACAGATACGCAGTATTTT. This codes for CASITSGTDTQYF.

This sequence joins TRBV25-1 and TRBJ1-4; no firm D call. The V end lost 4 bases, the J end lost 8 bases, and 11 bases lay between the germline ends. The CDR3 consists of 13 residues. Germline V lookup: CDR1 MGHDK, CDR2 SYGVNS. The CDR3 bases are TGTGCCAGCAGTGCCTTGACCTGGGAAAAACTGTTTTTT. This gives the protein CASSALTWEKLFF.

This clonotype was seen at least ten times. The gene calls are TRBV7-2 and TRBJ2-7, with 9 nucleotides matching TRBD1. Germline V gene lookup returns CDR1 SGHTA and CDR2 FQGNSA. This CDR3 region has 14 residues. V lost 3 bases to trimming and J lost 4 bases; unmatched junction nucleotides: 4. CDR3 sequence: CASSFATGGYEQYV. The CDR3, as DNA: TGTGCCAGCAGCTTCGCGACAGGGGGGTACGAGCAGTACGTC.

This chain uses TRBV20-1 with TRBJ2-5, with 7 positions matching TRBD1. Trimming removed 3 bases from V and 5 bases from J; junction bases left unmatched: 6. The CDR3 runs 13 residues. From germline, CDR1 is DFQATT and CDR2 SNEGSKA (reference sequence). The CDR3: CSASQGVRETQYF. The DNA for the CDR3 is TGCAGTGCTAGTCAGGGGGTAAGGGAGACCCAGTACTTC.

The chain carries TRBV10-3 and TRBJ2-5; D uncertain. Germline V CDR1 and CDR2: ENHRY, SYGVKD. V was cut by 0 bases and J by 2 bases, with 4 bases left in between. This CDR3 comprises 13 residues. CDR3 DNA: TGTGCCATCAGTGAGTCGAATCAAGAGACCCAGTACTTC. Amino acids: CAISESNQETQYF.

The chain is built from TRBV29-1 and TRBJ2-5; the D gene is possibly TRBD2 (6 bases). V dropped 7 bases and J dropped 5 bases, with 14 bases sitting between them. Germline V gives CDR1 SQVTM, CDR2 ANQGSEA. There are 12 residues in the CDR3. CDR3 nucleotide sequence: TGCAGCGGACAGACTAGTTGGGAGACCCAGTACTTC. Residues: CSGQTSWETQYF.

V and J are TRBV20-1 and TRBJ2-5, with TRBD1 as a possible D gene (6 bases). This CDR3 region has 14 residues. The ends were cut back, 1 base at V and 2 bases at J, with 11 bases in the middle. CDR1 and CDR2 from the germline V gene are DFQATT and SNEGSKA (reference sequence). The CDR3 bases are TGCAGTGCTAGAGTGGCCACAGGGCAAGAGACCCAGTACTTC. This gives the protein CSARVATGQETQYF.

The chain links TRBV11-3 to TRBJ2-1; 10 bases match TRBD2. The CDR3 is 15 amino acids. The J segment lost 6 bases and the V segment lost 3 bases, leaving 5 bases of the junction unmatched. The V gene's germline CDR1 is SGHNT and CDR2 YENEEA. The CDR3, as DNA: TGTGCCAGCAGCTTGGGACTAGCGAAAGGCAATGAGCAGTTCTTC. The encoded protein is CASSLGLAKGNEQFF. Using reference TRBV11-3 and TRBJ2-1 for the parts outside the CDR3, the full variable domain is EAGVVQSPRYKIIEKKQPVAFWCNPISGHNTLYWYLQNLGQGPELLIRYENEEAVDDSQLPKDRFSAERLKGVDSTLKIQPAELGDSAVYLCASSLGLAKGNEQFFGPGTRLTVL.

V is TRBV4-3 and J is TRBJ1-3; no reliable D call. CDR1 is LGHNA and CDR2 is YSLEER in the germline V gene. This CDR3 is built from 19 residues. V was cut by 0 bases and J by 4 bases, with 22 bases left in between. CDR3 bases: TGCGCCAGCAGCCAAGATCCCTCGCTAGCGGCGGATGTGGGAAACACCATATATTTT. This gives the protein CASSQDPSLAADVGNTIYF.

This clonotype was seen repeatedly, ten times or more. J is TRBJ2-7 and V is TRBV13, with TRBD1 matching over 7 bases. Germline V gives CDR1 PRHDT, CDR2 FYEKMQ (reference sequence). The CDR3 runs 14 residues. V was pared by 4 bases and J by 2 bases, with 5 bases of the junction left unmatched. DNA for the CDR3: TGTGCCAGCAGCTCGACAGGGAGAACCTACGAGCAGTACTTC. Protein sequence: CASSSTGRTYEQYF.

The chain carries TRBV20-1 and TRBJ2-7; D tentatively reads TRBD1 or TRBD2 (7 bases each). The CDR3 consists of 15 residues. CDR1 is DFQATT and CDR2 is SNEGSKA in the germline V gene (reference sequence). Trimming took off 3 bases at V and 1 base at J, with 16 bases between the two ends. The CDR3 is CSASPRQGGSYEQYV. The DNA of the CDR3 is TGCAGTGCTAGCCCCAGACAGGGAGGGTCCTACGAGCAGTACGTC.

The CDR3 protein is CSARDRTGRGDSGNTIYF. The CDR3 nucleotides are TGCAGTGCTAGAGATCGCACTGGAAGGGGGGACTCTGGAAACACCATATATTTT. The V and J genes are TRBV20-1 and TRBJ1-3, with D possibly TRBD1 on 6 matching bases. Germline V gives CDR1 DFQATT, CDR2 SNEGSKA (reference sequence). The length of the CDR3 is 18 residues. V was pared by 0 bases and J by 0 bases, with 18 bases between.

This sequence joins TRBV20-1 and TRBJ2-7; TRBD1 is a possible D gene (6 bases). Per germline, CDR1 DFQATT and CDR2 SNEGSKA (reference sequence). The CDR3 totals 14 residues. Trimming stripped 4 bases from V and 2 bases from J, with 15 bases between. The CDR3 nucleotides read TGCAGTGCTAAAGATGGGGGCGTCGCCTACGAGCAGTACTTC. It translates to CSAKDGGVAYEQYF.

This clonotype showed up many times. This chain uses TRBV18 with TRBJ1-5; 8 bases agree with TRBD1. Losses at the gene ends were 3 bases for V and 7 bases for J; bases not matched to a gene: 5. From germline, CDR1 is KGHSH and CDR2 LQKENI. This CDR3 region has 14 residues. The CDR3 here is CASSPRTGNQPQHF. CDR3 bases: TGTGCCAGCTCACCTCGGACAGGGAACCAGCCCCAGCATTTT.

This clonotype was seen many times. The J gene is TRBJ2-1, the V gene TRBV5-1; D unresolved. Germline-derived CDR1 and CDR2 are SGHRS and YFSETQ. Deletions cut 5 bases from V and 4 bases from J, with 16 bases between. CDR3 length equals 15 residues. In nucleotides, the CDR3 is TGCGCCAGCAGGTCGGACGGGCCATTATACAATGAGCAGTTCTTC. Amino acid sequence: CASRSDGPLYNEQFF.